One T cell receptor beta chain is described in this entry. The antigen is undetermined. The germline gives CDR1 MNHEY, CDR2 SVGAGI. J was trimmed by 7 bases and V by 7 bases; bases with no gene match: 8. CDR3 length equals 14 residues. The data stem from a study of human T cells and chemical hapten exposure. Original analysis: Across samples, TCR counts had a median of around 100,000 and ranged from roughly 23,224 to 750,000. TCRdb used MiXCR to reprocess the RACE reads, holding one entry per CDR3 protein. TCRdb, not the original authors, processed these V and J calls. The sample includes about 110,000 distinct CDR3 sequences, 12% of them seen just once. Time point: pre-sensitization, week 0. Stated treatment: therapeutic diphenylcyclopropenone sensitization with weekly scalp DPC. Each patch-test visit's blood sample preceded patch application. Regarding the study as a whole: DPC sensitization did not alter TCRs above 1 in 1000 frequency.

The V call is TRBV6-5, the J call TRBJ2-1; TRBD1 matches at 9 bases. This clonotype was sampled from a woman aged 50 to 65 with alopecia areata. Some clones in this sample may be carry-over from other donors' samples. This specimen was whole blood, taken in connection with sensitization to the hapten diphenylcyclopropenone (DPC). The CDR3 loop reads CASTFDRGRNEQFF. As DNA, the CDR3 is TGTGCCAGCACCTTCGACAGGGGGAGAAATGAGCAGTTCTTC.